This is a list of T cell receptor beta chains from one sample in a study of cytomegalovirus exposure and HLA in healthy donors. Sequencing was performed with immunoSEQ multiplex PCR; in TCRdb, only in-frame clones are kept and a portion is missing. This table has approximately 150,000 clones, 77% appearing once. Sequencing was carried out using PBMCs. All receptors derive from a female donor in good health and CMV-seronegative. The conserved cysteine and the conserved F or W are not part of the CDR3 here.

j_call v_call cdr3_length cdr3_aa
TRBJ1-2 TRBV5-1 12 ASSLARGYDGYT
TRBJ1-2 TRBV18 15 ASSPPDRQRPNYGYT
TRBJ2-7 TRBV6-5 11 ASTTGGSYEQY
TRBJ2-4 TRBV27 16 ASSSHPSRGPAKNIQY
TRBJ1-6 TRBV7-3 12 ASSSQGNNSPLH
TRBJ1-1 TRBV29-1 11 SVALQPNTEAF
TRBJ2-6 TRBV9 16 ASSVAGWGGAGANVLT
TRBJ2-1 TRBV19 11 ASSMNLYNEQF
TRBJ1-2 TRBV7-9 11 ASSLAGSYGYT
TRBJ1-2 TRBV6-1 11 ASSATSGFGYT
TRBJ2-7 TRBV9 13 ASSRTDVTSYEQY
TRBJ2-1 TRBV5-1 13 ASSLASGSQNEQF
TRBJ2-2 TRBV7-9 13 ASSFPPSDTGELF